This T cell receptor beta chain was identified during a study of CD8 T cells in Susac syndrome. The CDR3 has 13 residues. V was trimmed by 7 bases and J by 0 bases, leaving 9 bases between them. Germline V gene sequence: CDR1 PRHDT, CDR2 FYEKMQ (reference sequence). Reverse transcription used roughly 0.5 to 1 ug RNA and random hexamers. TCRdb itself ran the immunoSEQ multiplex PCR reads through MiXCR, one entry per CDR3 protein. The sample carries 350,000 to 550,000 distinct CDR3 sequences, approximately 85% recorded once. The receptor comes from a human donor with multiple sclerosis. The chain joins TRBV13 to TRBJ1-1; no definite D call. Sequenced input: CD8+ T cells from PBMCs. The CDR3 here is CASTVAMNTEAFF. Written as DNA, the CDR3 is TGTGCCAGCACTGTCGCCATGAACACTGAAGCTTTCTTT.